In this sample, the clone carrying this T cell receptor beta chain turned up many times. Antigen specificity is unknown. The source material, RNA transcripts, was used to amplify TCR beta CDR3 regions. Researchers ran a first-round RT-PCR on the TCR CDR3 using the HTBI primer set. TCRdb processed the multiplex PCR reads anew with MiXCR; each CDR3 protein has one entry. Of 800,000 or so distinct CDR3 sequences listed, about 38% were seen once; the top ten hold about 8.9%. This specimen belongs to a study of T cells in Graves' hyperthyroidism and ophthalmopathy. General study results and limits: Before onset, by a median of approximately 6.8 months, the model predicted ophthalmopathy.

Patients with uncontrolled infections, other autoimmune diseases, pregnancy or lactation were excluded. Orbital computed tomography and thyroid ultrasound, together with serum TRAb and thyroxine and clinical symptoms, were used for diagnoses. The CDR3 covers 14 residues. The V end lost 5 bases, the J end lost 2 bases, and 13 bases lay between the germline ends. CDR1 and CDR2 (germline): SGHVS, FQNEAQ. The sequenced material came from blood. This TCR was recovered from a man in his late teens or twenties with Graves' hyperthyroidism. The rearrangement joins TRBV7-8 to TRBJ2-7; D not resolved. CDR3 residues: CASSPDTVTYEQYF. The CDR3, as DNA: TGTGCCAGCAGCCCAGACACCGTCACCTACGAGCAGTACTTC.